Listed below are T cell receptor beta chains from one sample, sequenced in a study of blood T cells in healthy people across ages. TCRdb re-analysed the 5' RACE reads in MiXCR, keeping a single row per CDR3 protein. The sample carries fewer than 600,000 distinct CDR3 sequences, around 27% recorded once. This sample was also put to use in a study of T cells of mothers and their children.

The specimen was blood. The receptor set was obtained from a boy aged 2 to 10 in good health. The CDR3 runs from the conserved cysteine through the conserved F or W. The D gene is left open where the match is weak. A clone size is listed for some rows: how often the clone was seen (once, few, many), or a class if it is expanded.

>TRBV7-9|once|TRBJ2-5|.
CASSLEPLKETQYF
TGTGCCAGCAGCTTAGAGCCCCTCAAAGAGACCCAGTACTTC
>TRBV6-1|.|TRBJ1-5|.
CASRTDYSNQPQHF
TGTGCCAGCAGAACGGATTATAGCAATCAGCCCCAGCATTTT
>TRBV6-2/TRBV6-3|.|TRBJ2-5|TRBD1
CASSQGQGRGETQYF
TGTGCCAGCAGCCAGGGACAGGGGCGAGGAGAGACCCAGTACTTC
>TRBV6-5|.|TRBJ2-3|.
CASSYSLFVGGRSTDTQYF
TGTGCCAGCAGTTACTCCCTCTTCGTGGGGGGTCGAAGCACAGATACGCAGTATTTT
>TRBV25-1|few|TRBJ1-1|.
CASSERENTEAFF
TGTGCCAGCAGTGAAAGGGAGAACACTGAAGCTTTCTTT
>TRBV7-2|.|TRBJ2-1|.
CASSFFGSDNEQFF
TGTGCCAGCAGCTTCTTCGGGAGTGACAATGAGCAGTTCTTC
>TRBV28|few|TRBJ2-2|.
CASCLANTGELFF
TGTGCCAGCTGCCTCGCGAACACCGGGGAGCTGTTCTTT
>TRBV30|.|TRBJ2-7|.
CAWSVHGAHAF
TGTGCCTGGAGTGTACACGGGGCGCACGCCTTC
>TRBV29-1|few|TRBJ2-3|TRBD2
CSVFSSWEGTQYF
TGCAGCGTTTTTTCCTCCTGGGAGGGCACGCAGTATTTT
>TRBV11-2|few|TRBJ1-2|.
CASSFPRGGPARGYTF
TGTGCCAGCAGCTTCCCCAGAGGAGGGCCCGCTCGGGGCTACACCTTC
>TRBV9|.|TRBJ2-3|.
CASSVAHSQSTDTQYF
TGTGCCAGCAGCGTAGCTCACAGTCAGAGCACAGATACGCAGTATTTT
>TRBV7-9|.|TRBJ2-5|.
CASSLGLAGEQCF
TGTGCCAGCAGCCTGGGACTGGCGGGCGAGCAGTGCTTC
>TRBV14|.|TRBJ1-2|.
CASSQDVRGVYGYTF
TGTGCCAGCAGCCAAGATGTACGAGGGGTCTATGGCTACACCTTC
>TRBV30|few|TRBJ2-7|TRBD1
CAWRNRGSYEQYF
TGTGCCTGGAGGAACAGGGGATCCTACGAGCAGTACTTC
>TRBV7-6|.|TRBJ2-7|.
CASSLEDSPSYEQYF
TGTGCCAGCAGCTTAGAGGACAGTCCCTCCTACGAGCAGTACTTC
>TRBV7-2|.|TRBJ2-2|.
CASSSKLANTGELFF
TGTGCCAGCAGCTCCAAACTCGCGAACACCGGGGAGCTGTTTTTT
>TRBV11-2|few|TRBJ2-5|.
CASSLRFQETQYF
TGTGCCAGCAGCCTAAGATTCCAAGAGACCCAGTACTTC
>TRBV10-3|few|TRBJ2-2|.
CAISDQGGGELFF
TGTGCCATCAGTGATCAGGGGGGCGGGGAGCTGTTTTTT